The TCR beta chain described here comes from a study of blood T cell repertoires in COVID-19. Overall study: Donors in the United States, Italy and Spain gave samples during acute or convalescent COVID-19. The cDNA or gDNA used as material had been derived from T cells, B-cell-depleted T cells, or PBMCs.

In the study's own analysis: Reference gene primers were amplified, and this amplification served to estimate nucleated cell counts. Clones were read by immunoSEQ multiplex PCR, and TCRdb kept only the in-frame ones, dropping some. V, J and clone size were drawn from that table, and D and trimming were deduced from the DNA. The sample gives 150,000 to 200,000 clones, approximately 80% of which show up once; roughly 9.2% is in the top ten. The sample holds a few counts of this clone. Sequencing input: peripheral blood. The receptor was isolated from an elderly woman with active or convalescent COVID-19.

The DNA for the CDR3 is TGTGCCAGCAGCGTACAGGGGGGGAACACTGAAGCTTTCTTT. Translating gives CASSVQGGNTEAFF. The chain couples TRBV7-3 to TRBJ1-1; 8 bases agree with TRBD1. Per germline, CDR1 SGHTA and CDR2 FQGTGA. V shed 5 bases, J shed 1 base, and the junction held 3 bases outside the gene matches. The CDR3 has 14 amino acids.